The 5 T cell receptor beta chains below all came from one sample that was sequenced in a study of beta chain features in type 1 diabetes. Expressed TCRB transcripts were sequenced because the isolated RNA had all been reverse transcribed beforehand. Data came from immunoSEQ multiplex PCR; TCRdb stores just in-frame clones and leaves some out. The table lists fewer than 350,000 clones, under 8.5% of them singletons, with 1% in the top ten. Sequencing was performed on central memory CD4+ T cells from blood. The receptor source for this set is a woman between 18 and 30 years old in good health.

This clone was recorded a few times. V gene TRBV5-4 combines with J gene TRBJ2-1; D remains unclear. Germline CDR1 is SGHNT and CDR2 is YYREEE (reference sequence). Trimming took off 0 bases at V and 4 bases at J, with 11 bases between the two ends. The CDR3 is 15 residues long. CDR3 loop: CASSLDGQAYNEQFF. DNA of the CDR3: TGTGCCAGCAGCTTGGACGGGCAGGCGTACAATGAGCAGTTCTTC.

In this sample, this clone turned up many times. The chain links TRBV2 to TRBJ2-3, with no clear D. The germline V and J ends were trimmed by 2 bases and 0 bases, with 12 bases remaining between them. The length of the CDR3 is 16 residues. Looked up from germline, CDR1 is SNHLY and CDR2 is FYNNEI. The CDR3 protein is CASSERVLYSTDTQYF. CDR3 coding DNA: TGTGCCAGCAGTGAACGGGTGCTATATAGCACAGATACGCAGTATTTT.

The chain uses TRBV9 and TRBJ1-2; TRBD1 might be the D (5 bases). Germline CDR1 and CDR2: SGDLS and YYNGEE. The CDR3 extends over 14 amino acids. Trimming left V 0 bases short and J 6 bases short, with 12 bases between. CDR3 nucleotides: TGTGCCAGCAGCGTAGAAGGGGTCGGGGATGGCTACACCTTC. Protein sequence: CASSVEGVGDGYTF.

This clone was seen only a few times. The rearrangement joins TRBV5-1 to TRBJ2-1, with a possible D match to TRBD2 (6 bases). Germline CDR1 SGHRS, CDR2 YFSETQ. The CDR3 sequence is 16 residues long. Trimming left V 4 bases short and J 0 bases short, with 14 bases between. In DNA form, the CDR3 reads TGCGCCAGCAGCAGAGGAGGGGCGCCCTCCTACAATGAGCAGTTCTTC. Translating gives CASSRGGAPSYNEQFF.

The J gene is TRBJ1-2, the V gene TRBV7-9; the match to TRBD1 covers 9 bases. V lost 1 base and J lost 3; bases outside the gene matches: 3. The CDR3 covers 15 residues. Germline V CDR1 and CDR2: SEHNR, FQNEAQ (reference sequence). The CDR3 nucleotides are TGTGCCAGCAGCTTAGGCGGGACAGGGCACTATGGCTACACCTTC. This sequence encodes CASSLGGTGHYGYTF.